One and the same sample provided the 6 T cell receptor beta chains below, sequenced in a study of T cells in Graves' hyperthyroidism and ophthalmopathy. Amplification of TCR beta CDR3 regions used RNA as the template. Carried out on the TCR CDR3, a first-round RT-PCR used the HTBI primer set. TCRdb reanalysed the multiplex PCR reads using MiXCR and keeps one entry per CDR3 protein. The sample has a few hundred thousand distinct CDR3 sequences, around an eighth seen once. The source material was blood. The receptors originated from a man aged 25 to 45 with Graves' hyperthyroidism that later progressed to Graves' ophthalmopathy.

This sequence joins TRBV20-1 and TRBJ2-4, with D unresolved. CDR1 and CDR2 (germline): DFQATT, SNEGSKA (reference sequence). This CDR3 is built from 10 residues. V gave up 5 bases and J gave up 6 bases, with 5 bases separating them. CDR3 bases: TGCAGTGCTTTCTTAAACATTCAGTACTTC. It codes for CSAFLNIQYF.

This clonotype was seen many times. The genes are TRBV18 and TRBJ1-5, with D maybe TRBD1 (6 bases). The CDR3 contains 14 residues. The V end lost 2 bases, the J end lost 8 bases, and 13 bases lay between the germline ends. Per the germline V gene, CDR1 is KGHSH and CDR2 is LQKENI. The CDR3 coding sequence is TGTGCCAGCTCACCAGAGGGGGGAGGAAAGCCCCAGCATTTT. Its protein is CASSPEGGGKPQHF.

This clonotype has a count of ten or more. This sequence joins TRBV6-1 and TRBJ1-2, with D perhaps TRBD1 (6 bases). The CDR3 consists of 16 residues. Germline CDR1 and CDR2: MNHNS and SASEGT. Trimming shortened V by 2 bases and J by 5 bases, and 18 bases separated the two germline ends. The CDR3 DNA reads as TGTGCCAGCAGTGAATCTCCGGTTACAGGGAGTTATGGCTACACCTTC. It codes for CASSESPVTGSYGYTF.

This clonotype has at least ten counts. The chain joins TRBV9 to TRBJ1-1; no definite D call. V gave up 0 bases and J gave up 2 bases, with 11 bases separating them. CDR1 and CDR2 (germline): SGDLS, YYNGEE. CDR3 size: 15 residues. The CDR3 reads CASSVGFGSNTEAFF. The CDR3 coding sequence is TGTGCCAGCAGCGTAGGTTTTGGCAGTAACACTGAAGCTTTCTTT.

The chain uses TRBV6-1 and TRBJ2-7; TRBD1 matches at 7 bases. CDR3 length: 12 residues. The V gene's germline CDR1 is MNHNS and CDR2 SASEGT. Trimming cost V 6 bases and J 6 bases; bases outside gene matches: 5. The CDR3 reads CASRRQGSEQYF. The DNA for the CDR3 is TGTGCCAGCAGGCGACAGGGTTCCGAGCAGTACTTC.

This clonotype was recorded many times. The chain is built from TRBV12-3 or TRBV12-4 and TRBJ2-7, with 9 nucleotides matching TRBD2. Unmatched junction bases numbered 5, after V lost 7 bases and J lost 1 base. The CDR3 consists of 14 residues. The CDR3 DNA sequence: TGTGCCAGCACCCCAGCGGGGGGATCCTACGAGCAGTACTTC. Amino acid sequence: CASTPAGGSYEQYF.